This T cell receptor (beta chain) appears in the sequencing data of a study of shared clonotypes between healthy human individuals (dated by TCRdb to the early 2020s). Regarding the study in general: The cohort comprised two women and a few men aged 18 to 49 years. Per donor, three plates each were used for CD4 naive and CD4 memory, two for CD8 naive, and one for CD8 memory. To estimate repertoire size and how much clonotype sharing occurs between individuals, the study deeply sequenced the blood TCR repertoires of five healthy adults. Libraries were prepared and TCR repertoires were sequenced by different laboratories using diverse techniques, in order to increase sequencing depth and limit assay-specific biases. Each donor's leukapheresis produced roughly between roughly 0.85 and 10 billion PBMCs.

TCR CDR3 regions were amplified from genomic DNA by multiplex PCR using the deep immunoSEQ assay. Extracted genomic DNA from each cell subset was distributed evenly across all wells of several immunoSEQ 96-well plates, and each plate was treated as a replicate. For sorted subsets, 200 to 250 ng of genomic DNA, equivalent to some 30,000 T cell genomes, went into each replicate PCR. The purified libraries were quantified using a Qubit 3.0 fluorometer, sized with a Bioanalyzer 2100, and then quantified again using the KAPA Library Quantification kit. Every immunoSEQ 96-well plate was sequenced on a dedicated single-read 150-cycle Illumina NextSeq 550 flow cell. The paper's processing steps were these. Because only junctional sequences without quality scores were contained in the immunoSEQ output, filtering matching that applied to full-length reads could not be performed. Sequences were annotated with PyIR, a Python wrapper for IgBLAST v1.9, using IMGT germline references to assign V/J genes and CDR3. Reads were filtered out if the reads had weak V/J assignments (E-value above 1e-6), no CDR3, stop codons, out-of-frame junctions, or ambiguous translated residues. V3J clonotypes were defined as sequences sharing an identical inferred V gene, J gene, and CDR3 amino acid sequence. Percentage overlap between repertoires was calculated by dividing the number of shared unique clonotypes by the size of the smaller repertoire. Three approaches were used to assess repertoire richness: RTK rarefaction, the Chao1 estimator, and Recon v2.1 estimates of unobserved clonotypes. Generation probabilities for all TCRbeta clonotypes obtained by the gDNA method from a handful of donors were computed using OLGA. TCRdb's version of the immuneACCESS table is confined to in-frame rearrangements and falls short of the full clone set. An unresolved V gene accounts for under half of the shortfall where checked; the remainder is of unknown origin. V and J calls and clone size are those listed in that table; D and trimming were worked out from the DNA. A total of around 650,000 clones appear in this sample, roughly 95% of them only once. The ten largest clones capture less than 0.13% of the sample.

As concerns this clone: The target of this receptor is not known. No base-level quality is on record; no much larger clone is a single base apart.

The paper's findings and limits, for the study overall: Approximately 5% of naive CD4, 3.5% of naive CD8, 2.3% of memory CD4, and about 0.4% of memory CD8 clonotypes were shared across several donors. Naive subsets generally had larger estimated clonotype richness than memory subsets. Compared with non-shared clonotypes, the clonotypes found in all four sorted-subset donors had higher generation probabilities. Pairwise subsampling indicated that sequencing depth was expected to affect the degree of clonotype sharing among donors. Incomplete sequencing was indicated by rarefaction of sorted-subset datasets, despite the large sequencing depth. Because the study included a small number of donors, the genetic and exposure-history diversity represented was limited. Sampling was limited to blood, and TCR repertoires in tissue likely differ from TCR repertoires in blood.

Looking up the germline V gene (reference sequence) yields CDR1 SEHNR and CDR2 FQNEAQ. V and J are truncated by 11 bases and 5 bases respectively, leaving an intervening sequence of 15 bases. Spanning cysteine to phenylalanine, the CDR3 consists of 13 amino acids. Only the CDR3 DNA is retained, 39 bases long and in frame from the first base. CD8 naive samples consisted of CD45RO-negative cells that were positively selected for CCR7, yielding a CD45RA+CCR7+ population without TemRA cells. The donors were healthy, HIV-negative adults with no recently reported acute infections or vaccinations. Only Caucasian adults living in Nashville, Tennessee, USA were represented among the donors. Blood was collected by leukapheresis, and PBMCs were isolated by Ficoll-Histopaque density gradient centrifugation and then cryopreserved in liquid nitrogen vapor phase. Analytical flow cytometry was used to check the purity and quantity of every magnetically sorted T cell population. Genomic DNA was isolated from every sorted fraction and measured by UV absorbance on a Nanodrop 2000c.

Source material: naive CD8+ T cells sorted from blood. In light of the paper, this sample's cell subset or site label describes: CD45RA+CCR7+. The V and J segments used are TRBV7-9 and TRBJ1-4, with TRBD1 as a weak D call on 6 bases. The TCR was taken from a woman younger than 45 in good health. CDR3 region: CASRRGENEKLFF. The DNA sequence follows: TGTGCCTCACGGAGGGGGGAAAATGAAAAACTGTTTTTT.